Below, one T cell receptor beta chain is given with its context. The CDR3 totals 12 residues. V lost 4 bases and J 2 bases, leaving 6 bases between the germline ends. Germline lookup yields CDR1 SGHTA and CDR2 FQGNSA. This sample was taken from a study of blood T cell repertoires in COVID-19. Across the study: Samples of COVID-19 (acute and convalescent) were obtained from the United States, Italy and Spain. T cells, B-cell-depleted T cells, or PBMCs supplied cDNA or gDNA.

Original handling: Amplification of reference gene primers was used by the study to estimate nucleated cell counts. Assay used: immunoSEQ multiplex PCR; TCRdb lists only in-frame clones, some missing. D and trimming come from the DNA, and the V and J calls and clone size come from that table. The table includes 69,000 or so clones, approximately 78% detected once. The V and J genes are TRBV7-2 and TRBJ2-7; no clear D. The receptor's source is a woman older than 75 with active or convalescent COVID-19. The sample taken for sequencing was peripheral blood. CDR3 protein: CASSSIAYEQYF. The CDR3 nucleotides read TGTGCCAGCAGCTCAATAGCCTACGAGCAGTACTTC.